The rows below give T cell receptor beta chains drawn from one sample of a study of cytomegalovirus exposure and HLA in healthy donors. Repertoires were generated with immunoSEQ multiplex PCR, while TCRdb's copy carries only in-frame clones and drops some. In the table there are around 100,000 clones, 70% to 80% of which are singletons. Sequencing was carried out using PBMCs. These receptors were collected from a man aged 50-59 years in good health and CMV-seropositive. Both conserved end residues are part of each CDR3. The order of the fields is J gene, D gene, clone size, V gene, CDR3 protein, CDR3 DNA. D genes are given only for firm matches. Not all rows give a size; the values are once, few, many and, for expanded clones, a class.

TRBJ2-5 | TRBD2 | NA | TRBV7-3 | CASSLTSGETQYF | TGTGCCAGCAGCTTAACTAGCGGGGAGACCCAGTACTTC
TRBJ1-5 | NA | few | TRBV27 | CASSLSAGRLGNQPRHF | TGTGCCAGCAGTTTATCGGCCGGGAGATTGGGCAATCAGCCCCGGCATTTT
TRBJ2-7 | NA | NA | TRBV21-1 | CASSNLQGPRTYEQYF | TGTGCCAGCAGCAACCTCCAGGGTCCTAGGACCTACGAGCAGTACTTC
TRBJ2-1 | TRBD2 | NA | TRBV7-6 | CASSGRTRGGEQFF | TGTGCCAGCAGCGGCAGGACTAGAGGCGGTGAGCAGTTCTTC
TRBJ2-5 | NA | NA | TRBV19 | CASSIGGRTKETQYF | TGTGCCAGTAGTATCGGGGGACGCACCAAAGAGACCCAGTACTTC
TRBJ2-2 | TRBD1 | NA | TRBV11-3 | CASSRDRVDGELFF | TGTGCCAGCAGCCGGGACAGGGTTGACGGGGAGCTGTTTTTT
TRBJ2-4 | TRBD2 | NA | TRBV7-2 | CASSFTGTSGTLAKNIQYF | TGTGCCAGCAGCTTCACCGGGACTAGCGGGACCCTAGCCAAAAACATTCAGTACTTC
TRBJ1-5 | NA | NA | TRBV2 | CASSEANQPQHF | TGTGCCAGCAGTGAGGCCAATCAGCCCCAGCATTTT
TRBJ2-2 | NA | NA | TRBV7-2 | CASSPDQLGGEPFF | TGTGCCAGCAGCCCGGACCAGCTCGGCGGGGAGCCGTTTTTT
TRBJ2-7 | TRBD2 | NA | TRBV5-6 | CASSWNRGRGYEQYF | TGTGCCAGCAGCTGGAACCGGGGGAGGGGATACGAGCAGTACTTC
TRBJ2-7 | NA | NA | TRBV6-1 | CASSELLAVEQYF | TGTGCCAGCAGTGAACTACTAGCCGTCGAGCAGTACTTC
TRBJ2-2 | NA | NA | TRBV11-2 | CASSFLREGELFF | TGTGCCAGCAGCTTCCTAAGGGAGGGGGAGCTGTTTTTT
TRBJ1-1 | NA | NA | TRBV5-1 | CASSEDGGLWAFF | TGCGCCAGCAGCGAGGACGGGGGACTGTGGGCTTTCTTT
TRBJ2-3 | NA | NA | TRBV14 | CASSQEDREADTQYF | TGTGCCAGCAGCCAGGAAGACAGGGAGGCAGATACGCAGTATTTT
TRBJ2-3 | TRBD1 | NA | TRBV28 | CASSLWATGGNTDTQYF | TGTGCCAGCAGTTTATGGGCGACAGGGGGGAATACAGATACGCAGTATTTT
TRBJ2-1 | NA | NA | TRBV19 | CASTRSRAGRAFF | TGTGCCAGTACTAGATCCCGGGCCGGGAGAGCGTTCTTC
TRBJ2-2 | TRBD2 | NA | TRBV7-3 | CASSLAGGVGELFF | TGTGCCAGCAGCTTAGCGGGAGGGGTCGGGGAGCTGTTTTTT
TRBJ1-2 | TRBD1 | once | TRBV5-1 | CASSLEVTGGNGYTF | TGCGCCAGCAGCCTGGAGGTGACAGGGGGCAATGGCTACACCTTC
TRBJ2-7 | NA | few | TRBV19 | CASRSDKTYEQYF | TGTGCCAGTAGATCGGACAAGACCTACGAGCAGTACTTC
TRBJ1-3 | NA | NA | TRBV7-9 | CASADGGFAGNTIYF | TGTGCCAGCGCCGACGGGGGATTTGCTGGAAACACCATATATTTT
TRBJ2-7 | NA | few | TRBV6-1 | CASSPRGTSLLEQYF | TGTGCCAGCAGTCCCAGGGGGACTAGTCTACTCGAGCAGTACTTC
TRBJ2-7 | TRBD1 | once | TRBV7-2 | CASSLAGTATYEQYF | TGTGCCAGCAGCTTAGCCGGGACAGCCACCTACGAGCAGTACTTC
TRBJ1-1 | NA | NA | TRBV7-2 | CASSSDRASGTKAFF | TGTGCCAGCAGCTCCGATAGAGCTTCCGGGACAAAAGCTTTCTTT
TRBJ2-5 | TRBD2 | NA | TRBV6-1 | CASSLTSVQETQYF | TGTGCCAGCAGCTTGACTAGCGTGCAAGAGACCCAGTACTTC
TRBJ1-5 | NA | NA | TRBV7-2 | CASSLVVASYNQPQHF | TGTGCCAGCAGCTTAGTGGTGGCAAGTTACAATCAGCCCCAGCATTTT
TRBJ2-3 | TRBD2 | few | TRBV4-2 | CASSHGAGGPGNTQYF | TGTGCCAGCAGCCATGGGGCGGGGGGACCGGGGAATACGCAGTATTTT
TRBJ2-7 | NA | NA | TRBV6-1 | CASSEYPSQGVITYEQYF | TGTGCCAGCAGTGAATACCCCTCCCAGGGTGTTATCACCTACGAGCAGTACTTC
TRBJ2-5 | TRBD2 | NA | TRBV30 | CAWRGSGSLGTQYF | TGTGCCTGGAGAGGTAGCGGGAGTTTGGGGACCCAGTACTTC
TRBJ1-5 | NA | few | TRBV7-9 | CASSLVGGRGSNQPQHF | TGTGCCAGCAGCTTAGTAGGAGGGCGTGGTAGCAATCAGCCCCAGCATTTT
TRBJ1-6 | NA | NA | TRBV2 | CASCEESSYNSPLHF | TGTGCCAGCTGCGAAGAGAGCTCCTATAATTCACCCCTCCACTTT
TRBJ2-7 | NA | NA | TRBV27 | CASSFVRESYEQYF | TGTGCCAGCAGTTTCGTCCGGGAGTCCTACGAGCAGTACTTC
TRBJ2-1 | NA | NA | TRBV30 | CAWSPSRNEQFF | TGTGCCTGGAGTCCCTCTCGGAATGAGCAGTTCTTC
TRBJ2-7 | TRBD1 | NA | TRBV6-1 | CASTQWAGGYEQYF | TGTGCCAGCACCCAATGGGCAGGGGGCTACGAGCAGTACTTC
TRBJ2-7 | TRBD1 | NA | TRBV5-5 | CASSRETLQGVAYF | TGTGCCAGCAGTCGAGAAACACTACAGGGGGTGGCGTACTTC
TRBJ1-1 | TRBD1 | NA | TRBV19 | CASSAGGGVAEAFF | TGTGCCAGTAGCGCAGGGGGCGGAGTAGCTGAAGCTTTCTTT
TRBJ2-1 | NA | NA | TRBV6-5 | CASSSTPSSYNEQFF | TGTGCCAGCAGTTCGACTCCTAGCTCCTACAATGAGCAGTTCTTC
TRBJ1-2 | NA | NA | TRBV6-6 | CASMYEGDYGYTF | TGTGCCAGCATGTACGAGGGAGACTATGGCTACACCTTC
TRBJ2-7 | NA | NA | TRBV6-1 | CASSEAPGTLYEQYF | TGTGCCAGCAGTGAAGCCCCGGGAACACTCTACGAGCAGTACTTC
TRBJ1-2 | NA | few | TRBV29-1 | CSVLPPKGYGYTF | TGCAGCGTCCTCCCACCGAAGGGGTATGGCTACACCTTC
TRBJ2-2 | TRBD2 | NA | TRBV4-1 | CASSQGGAGGWTGELFF | TGCGCCAGCAGCCAGGGGGGGGCGGGAGGGTGGACCGGGGAGCTGTTTTTT
TRBJ1-2 | NA | NA | TRBV4-2 | CASSQEASAYGYTF | TGTGCCAGCAGCCAAGAAGCGTCAGCTTATGGCTACACCTTC
TRBJ1-2 | TRBD1 | few | TRBV19 | CASSIYFTRQGGYTF | TGTGCCAGTAGTATTTACTTCACCCGACAGGGCGGCTACACCTTC
TRBJ2-6 | TRBD1 | NA | TRBV5-1 | CASSFSGGTSGANVLTF | TGCGCCAGCAGCTTTTCAGGGGGCACCTCTGGGGCCAACGTCCTGACTTTC
TRBJ2-2 | TRBD2 | NA | TRBV5-1 | CASSLAGGGPIGELFF | TGCGCCAGCAGCTTGGCCGGGGGAGGGCCGATCGGGGAGCTGTTTTTT